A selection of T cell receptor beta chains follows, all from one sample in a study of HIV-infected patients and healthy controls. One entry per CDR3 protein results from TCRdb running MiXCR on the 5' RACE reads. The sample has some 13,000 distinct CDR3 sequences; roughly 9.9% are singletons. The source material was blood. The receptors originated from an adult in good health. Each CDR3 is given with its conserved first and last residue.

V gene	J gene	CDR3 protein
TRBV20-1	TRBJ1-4	CSAGLTNEKLFF
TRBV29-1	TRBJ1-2	CSVVTKGTNYGYTF
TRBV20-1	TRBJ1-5	CSATTGAFQPQHF
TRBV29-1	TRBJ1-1	CSAGTATEAFF
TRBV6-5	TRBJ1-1	CASSQQGNTEAFF
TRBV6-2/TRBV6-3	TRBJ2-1	CASSYRGKTSGRIDEQFF
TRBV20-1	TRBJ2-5	CSASRAAVPQETQYF
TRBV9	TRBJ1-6	CASSPRAGGNSPLHF
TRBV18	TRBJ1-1	CASSPTPEAEAFF
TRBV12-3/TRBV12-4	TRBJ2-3	CASSYVTDTQYF
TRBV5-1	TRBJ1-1	CASSHRGGEAFF
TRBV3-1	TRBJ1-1	CASSQEGQELFPNTEAFF
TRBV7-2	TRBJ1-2	CASSSSGGIYGYTF
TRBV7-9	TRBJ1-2	CAGSTGYGYTF
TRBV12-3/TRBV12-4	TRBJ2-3	CASSPTLAGKGTNTQYF
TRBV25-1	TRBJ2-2	CATDPGTGNTGELFF
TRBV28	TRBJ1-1	CASSSFFEAFF
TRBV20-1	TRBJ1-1	CSAGTGRVNTEAFF
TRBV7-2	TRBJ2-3	CASSLRGGADTQYF
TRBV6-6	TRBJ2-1	CASRASGVREQFF
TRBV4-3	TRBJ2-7	CASSLWTGSEQYF
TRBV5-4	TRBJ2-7	CASSSDRSPSYEQYF
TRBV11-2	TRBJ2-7	CASSFTSGGSYEQYF
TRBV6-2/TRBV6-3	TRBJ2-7	CASSYPGMGEQYF
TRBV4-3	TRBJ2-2	CASSQDLGAGAVTGELFF